This T cell receptor beta chain was sequenced for a study of OX40 agonist ivuxolimab in advanced cancers. Study-level information: Administration of intravenous ivuxolimab to patients occurred every 2 weeks at 0.01 to 10 mg/kg. The dose-escalation cohort was about 80% male, with a mean age of around 54 years, ranging about 23 to 90.

Per the germline V gene, CDR1 is SGHTA and CDR2 is FQGNSA. The CDR3 extends over 14 amino acids. The ends were cut back, 5 bases at V and 1 base at J, with 11 bases in the middle. With respect to this clone: Antigen specificity is unknown.

TCRdb's table, derived via immunoSEQ multiplex PCR, lists solely in-frame clones and lacks some. The table includes 35,000 to 50,000 clones, more than 70% detected once. Patients with autoimmune history or systemic immunosuppression were excluded. Study-wide results and caveats: There was clonal expansion of CD4+ and CD8+ blood T cells by week 6 at 0.1 to 3.0 mg/kg.

Sample: CD4+ or CD8+ T cells sorted from blood, taken in a trial of the OX40 agonist ivuxolimab. This receptor was taken from an adult with an advanced solid tumor such as melanoma, head and neck, liver or kidney cancer. The chain carries TRBV7-2 and TRBJ1-1, with D uncertain. This chain's CDR3 is CASSQFIRNTEAFF. The CDR3 DNA follows: TGTGCCAGCAGCCAATTTATTCGGAACACTGAAGCTTTCTTT.